Listed below are T cell receptor beta chains from one sample, sequenced in a study of cytomegalovirus exposure and HLA in healthy donors. Libraries were prepared by immunoSEQ multiplex PCR; TCRdb keeps only in-frame clonotypes and omits some of them. The table records under 200,000 clones, approximately 70% of them present only once. The sample taken for sequencing was PBMCs. These receptor sequences come from a woman aged 25 to 39 in good health and CMV-seronegative. CDR3s include the opening cysteine and the closing phenylalanine or tryptophan. The order of the fields is CDR3 protein, CDR3 DNA, J gene, D gene, CDR3 length, V gene, clone size. A D gene is named only where the DNA matches it firmly. Expanded clones get a size class; other rows say once, few or many, or leave the size out.

CDR3: CASSGYRGTQYF; DNA: TGTGCCAGCAGTGGGTACAGGGGGACCCAGTACTTC; J: TRBJ2-5; D: TRBD1; length: 12; V: TRBV6-5; size: NA
CDR3: CASSFPRGGEYNEQFF; DNA: TGTGCCAGCAGTTTTCCTCGGGGGGGCGAATACAATGAGCAGTTCTTC; J: TRBJ2-1; D: TRBD2; length: 16; V: TRBV6-6; size: NA
CDR3: CASRRKGGPTVSEQFF; DNA: TGTGCCAGCAGACGGAAGGGGGGGCCCACGGTTAGTGAGCAGTTCTTC; J: TRBJ2-1; D: NA; length: 16; V: TRBV5-4; size: NA
CDR3: CASSLRGAANQPQHF; DNA: TGTGCCAGCAGCTTGAGGGGTGCCGCTAATCAGCCCCAGCATTTT; J: TRBJ1-5; D: NA; length: 15; V: TRBV5-6; size: NA
CDR3: CASSSIRRTGGEAFF; DNA: TGTGCCAGCAGTTCAATTCGACGGACAGGGGGAGAAGCTTTCTTT; J: TRBJ1-1; D: TRBD1; length: 15; V: TRBV28; size: few
CDR3: CASSLYPGPTGGYTF; DNA: TGTGCCAGCAGTTTATACCCTGGGCCCACGGGGGGCTACACCTTC; J: TRBJ1-2; D: NA; length: 15; V: TRBV27; size: NA
CDR3: CASNSTGENTGELFF; DNA: TGCGCCAGCAATTCGACAGGGGAGAACACCGGGGAGCTGTTTTTT; J: TRBJ2-2; D: TRBD1; length: 15; V: TRBV23-1; size: once
CDR3: CASSLAGSGANVLTF; DNA: TGCGCCAGCAGCTTGGCAGGCTCGGGGGCCAACGTCCTGACTTTC; J: TRBJ2-6; D: NA; length: 15; V: TRBV5-1; size: NA
CDR3: CASSLGPRGGRRTEAFF; DNA: TGTGCCAGCAGCTTGGGGCCCCGGGGGGGACGGAGGACTGAAGCTTTCTTT; J: TRBJ1-1; D: NA; length: 17; V: TRBV7-9; size: NA
CDR3: CASSYPGTSGAYNEQFF; DNA: TGTGCCAGCAGCTACCCCGGGACTAGCGGGGCGTACAATGAGCAGTTCTTC; J: TRBJ2-1; D: TRBD2; length: 17; V: TRBV5-4; size: NA
CDR3: CASSPGTGDTEAFF; DNA: TGTGCCAGCTCACCCGGGACAGGGGATACTGAAGCTTTCTTT; J: TRBJ1-1; D: TRBD1; length: 14; V: TRBV18; size: NA